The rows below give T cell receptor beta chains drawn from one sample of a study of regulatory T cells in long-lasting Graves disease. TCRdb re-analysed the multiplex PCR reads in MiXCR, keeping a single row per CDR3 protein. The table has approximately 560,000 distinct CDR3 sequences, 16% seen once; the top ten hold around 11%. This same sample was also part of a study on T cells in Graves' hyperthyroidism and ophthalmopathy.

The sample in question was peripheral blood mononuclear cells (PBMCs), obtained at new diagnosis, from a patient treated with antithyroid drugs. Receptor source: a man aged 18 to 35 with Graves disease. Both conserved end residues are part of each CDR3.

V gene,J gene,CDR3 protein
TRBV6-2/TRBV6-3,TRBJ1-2,CASSISGTGGVGYTF
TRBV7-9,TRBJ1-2,CASTPMGQGGNYGYTF
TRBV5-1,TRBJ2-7,CASSWAGGSFEQYF
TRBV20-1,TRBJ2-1,CSARKRNEQFF
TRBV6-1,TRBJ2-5,CASSLKTRQETQYF
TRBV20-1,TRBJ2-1,CSASRTDEQFF
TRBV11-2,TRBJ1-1,CASDPMGDTEAFF
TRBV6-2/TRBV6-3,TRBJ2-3,CASSNSGTQYF
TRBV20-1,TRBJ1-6,CSAREATASSYNSPLHF
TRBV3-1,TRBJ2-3,CASSQEERRRTDTQYF
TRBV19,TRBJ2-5,CASSTQGGSETQYF
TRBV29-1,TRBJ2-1,CSVEDHSGNSYNEQFF